Given below is one T cell receptor beta chain in context. Its antigen remains unidentified. This record belongs to a study of cytomegalovirus exposure and HLA in healthy donors. General study results and limits: Later analysis identified several of the most significant clusters that appeared linked to common viral pathogens.

This PCR relied on a set of 60 Vbeta primers and 13 Jbeta primers. TCRdb's table, derived via immunoSEQ multiplex PCR, lists solely in-frame clones and lacks some. The sample has some 250,000 clones, roughly 82% seen once. The germline V gene has CDR1 SQVTM and CDR2 ANQGSEA. V was clipped by 5 bases and J by 5 bases, with 15 bases between them. The CDR3 spans 13 residues. The sample was PBMCs. This clonotype was sampled from a woman aged 40 to 50 in good health and CMV-seropositive. The V gene is TRBV29-1, the J gene TRBJ2-5; tentative D call: TRBD2 (5 bases). The CDR3 sequence: CSVFLGSWETQYF. CDR3 nucleotides: TGCAGCGTTTTCCTAGGGAGTTGGGAGACCCAGTACTTC.